This T cell receptor (beta chain) was recorded in a study of naive and memory T cell subsets. Study-level findings and limits: TCR abundance followed a power law differing between naive and memory subsets. Findings for naive and memory subsets could not be checked against ground truth.

An equimolar mix of two oligonucleotides served as the beta constant-region primer for TRBC1 and TRBC2. The ligated cDNA underwent four PCR rounds using SP2 and nested alpha and beta constant-region primers. An oligonucleotide with the SP2 primer and a 12-nucleotide UMI was ligated to the cDNA 3' end. A single record per CDR3 protein comes from TCRdb applying MiXCR to the UMI-ligation and nested PCR reads. The sample lists some 22,000 distinct CDR3 sequences, over 7% occurring once. The CDR3 length is 16 residues. CDR1 and CDR2 (germline): KGHSH, LQKENI. Germline trimming cut 4 bases from V and 3 bases from J; bases unmatched to any gene: 11. Sequential positive selection took CD4 T cells first, then CD8 T cells. In the case of this clonotype: Its antigen remains unidentified.

This receptor was obtained from a human donor in good health. Sequencing was performed on central memory CD8+ T cells from blood. The J gene is TRBJ1-2, the V gene TRBV18, with 7 bases lining up with TRBD1. The CDR3 sequence: CASSRRDSITYYGYTF. As DNA, the CDR3 is TGTGCCAGCTCACGACGGGACAGTATAACTTACTATGGCTACACCTTC.